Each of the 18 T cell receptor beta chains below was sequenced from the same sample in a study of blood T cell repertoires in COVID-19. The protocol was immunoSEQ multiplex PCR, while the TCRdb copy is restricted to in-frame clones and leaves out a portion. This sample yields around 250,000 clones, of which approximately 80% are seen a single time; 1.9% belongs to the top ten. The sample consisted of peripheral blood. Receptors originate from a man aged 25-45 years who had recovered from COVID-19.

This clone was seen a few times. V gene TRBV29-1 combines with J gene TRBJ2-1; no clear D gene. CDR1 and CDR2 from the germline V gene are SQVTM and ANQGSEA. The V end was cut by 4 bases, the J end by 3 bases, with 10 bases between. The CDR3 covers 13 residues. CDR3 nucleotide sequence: TGCAGCGTTGGCCAGGCAGACTACAATGAGCAGTTCTTC. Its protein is CSVGQADYNEQFF.

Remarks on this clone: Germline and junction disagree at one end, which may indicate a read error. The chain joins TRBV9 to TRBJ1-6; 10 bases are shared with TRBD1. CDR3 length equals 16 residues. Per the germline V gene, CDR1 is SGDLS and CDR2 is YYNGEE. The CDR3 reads CASRVDRGRDNSPLHF. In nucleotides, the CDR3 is TGTGCCAGCCGCGTCGACAGGGGGCGGGATAATTCACCCCTCCACTTT.

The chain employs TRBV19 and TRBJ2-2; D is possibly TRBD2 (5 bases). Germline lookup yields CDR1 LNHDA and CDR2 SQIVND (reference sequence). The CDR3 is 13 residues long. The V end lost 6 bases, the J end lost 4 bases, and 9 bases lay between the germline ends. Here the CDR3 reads CASSLRATGELFF. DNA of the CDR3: TGTGCCAGTAGCCTGCGGGCCACCGGGGAGCTGTTTTTT.

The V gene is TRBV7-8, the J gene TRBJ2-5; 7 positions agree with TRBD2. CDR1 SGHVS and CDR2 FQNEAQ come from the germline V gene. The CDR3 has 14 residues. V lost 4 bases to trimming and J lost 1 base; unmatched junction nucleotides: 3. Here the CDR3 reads CASSYGTTQETQYF. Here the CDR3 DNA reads TGTGCCAGCAGCTACGGGACTACCCAAGAGACCCAGTACTTC.

CDR3 in amino acids: CASSLYRADSYGYTF. CDR3 coding DNA: TGTGCCAGCAGCTTATATAGGGCGGACTCCTATGGCTACACCTTC. J is TRBJ1-2 and V is TRBV7-2, with unresolved D. The CDR3 has 15 amino acids. Germline-derived CDR1 and CDR2 are SGHTA and FQGNSA. Trimming left V 2 bases short and J 4 bases short, with 14 bases between. Full variable domain (missing parts from reference TRBV7-2 and TRBJ1-2): GAGVSQSPSNKVTEKGKDVELRCDPISGHTALYWYRQSLGQGLEFLIYFQGNSAPDKSGLPSDRFSAERTGGSVSTLTIQRTQQEDSAVYLCASSLYRADSYGYTFGSGTRLTVV.

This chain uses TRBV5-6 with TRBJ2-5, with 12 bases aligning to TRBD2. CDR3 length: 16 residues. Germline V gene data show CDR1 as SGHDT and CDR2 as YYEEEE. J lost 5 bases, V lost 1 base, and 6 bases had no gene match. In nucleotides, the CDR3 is TGTGCCAGCAGCTTGAGGGGACTAGCGGGTATCGAGACCCAGTACTTC. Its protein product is CASSLRGLAGIETQYF.

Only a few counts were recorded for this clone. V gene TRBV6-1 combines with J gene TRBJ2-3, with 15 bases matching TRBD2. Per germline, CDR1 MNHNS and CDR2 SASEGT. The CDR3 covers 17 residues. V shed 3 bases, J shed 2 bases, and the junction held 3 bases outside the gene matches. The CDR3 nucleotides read TGTGCCAGCAGTGAGGGACTAGCGGGGGGAGTCACAGATACGCAGTATTTT. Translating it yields CASSEGLAGGVTDTQYF.

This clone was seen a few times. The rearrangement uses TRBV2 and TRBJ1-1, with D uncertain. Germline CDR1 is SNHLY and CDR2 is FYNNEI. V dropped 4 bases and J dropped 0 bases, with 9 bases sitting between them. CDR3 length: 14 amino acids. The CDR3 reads CASSGGWMNTEAFF. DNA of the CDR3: TGTGCCAGCAGTGGAGGGTGGATGAACACTGAAGCTTTCTTT.

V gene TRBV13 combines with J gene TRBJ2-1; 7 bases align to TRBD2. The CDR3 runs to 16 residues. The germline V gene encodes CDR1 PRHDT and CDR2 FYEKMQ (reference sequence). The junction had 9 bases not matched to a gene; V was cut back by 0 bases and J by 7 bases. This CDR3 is CASSLGSGGGLNEQFF. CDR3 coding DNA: TGTGCCAGCAGCTTAGGTTCTGGCGGGGGTTTAAATGAGCAGTTCTTC.

Here the CDR3 reads CASLNGGQLTTNEKLFF. DNA for the CDR3: TGTGCCAGCTTAAACGGAGGACAGTTGACAACTAATGAAAAACTGTTTTTT. The chain uses TRBV28 and TRBJ1-4, with D possibly TRBD1 on 6 matching bases. The V and J ends lost 8 bases and 0 bases respectively, with 19 bases between them. The CDR3 loop spans 17 amino acids. Germline CDR1 is MDHEN and CDR2 is SYDVKM.

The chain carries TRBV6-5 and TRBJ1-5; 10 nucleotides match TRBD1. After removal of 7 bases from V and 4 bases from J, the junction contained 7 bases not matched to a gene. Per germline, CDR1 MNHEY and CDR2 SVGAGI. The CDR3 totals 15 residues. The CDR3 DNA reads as TGTGCCAGCACTATGACAGGGGGCTGGAATCAGCCCCAGCATTTT. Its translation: CASTMTGGWNQPQHF.

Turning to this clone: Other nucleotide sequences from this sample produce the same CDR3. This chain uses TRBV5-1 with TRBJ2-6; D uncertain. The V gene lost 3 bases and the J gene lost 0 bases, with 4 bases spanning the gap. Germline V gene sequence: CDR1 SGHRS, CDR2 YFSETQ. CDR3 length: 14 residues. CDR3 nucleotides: TGCGCCAGCAGCTCTTCCTCTGGGGCCAACGTCCTGACTTTC. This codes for CASSSSSGANVLTF.

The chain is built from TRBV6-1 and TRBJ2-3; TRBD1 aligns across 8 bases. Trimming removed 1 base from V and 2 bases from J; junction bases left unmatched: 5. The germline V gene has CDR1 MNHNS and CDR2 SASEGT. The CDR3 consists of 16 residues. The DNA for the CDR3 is TGTGCCAGCAGTGAAGGAACAGGGGGACACACAGATACGCAGTATTTT. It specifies CASSEGTGGHTDTQYF.

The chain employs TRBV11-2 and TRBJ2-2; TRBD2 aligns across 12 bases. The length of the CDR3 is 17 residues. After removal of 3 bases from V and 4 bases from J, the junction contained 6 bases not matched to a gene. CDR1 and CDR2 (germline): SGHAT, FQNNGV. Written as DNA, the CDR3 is TGTGCCAGCAGCTTCGGACTAGCGGGGCCGGGCACCGGGGAGCTGTTTTTT. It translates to CASSFGLAGPGTGELFF.

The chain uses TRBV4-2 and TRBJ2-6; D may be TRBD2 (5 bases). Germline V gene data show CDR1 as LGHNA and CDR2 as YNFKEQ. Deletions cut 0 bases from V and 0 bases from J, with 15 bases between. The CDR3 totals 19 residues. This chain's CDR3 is CASSQDRARLSSGANVLTF. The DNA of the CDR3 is TGTGCCAGCAGCCAAGATAGGGCCAGACTAAGCTCTGGGGCCAACGTCCTGACTTTC.

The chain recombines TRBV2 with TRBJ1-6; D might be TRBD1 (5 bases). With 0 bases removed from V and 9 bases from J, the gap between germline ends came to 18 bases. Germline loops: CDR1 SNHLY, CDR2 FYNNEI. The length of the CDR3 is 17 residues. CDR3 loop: CASSEAGWGIRFSPLHF. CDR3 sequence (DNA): TGTGCCAGCAGTGAAGCAGGGTGGGGCATCCGATTTTCACCCCTCCACTTT. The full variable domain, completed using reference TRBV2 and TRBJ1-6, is EPEVTQTPSHQVTQMGQEVILRCVPISNHLYFYWYRQILGQKVEFLVSFYNNEISEKSEIFDDQFSVERPDGSNFTLKIRSTKLEDSAMYFCASSEAGWGIRFSPLHFGNGTRLTVT.

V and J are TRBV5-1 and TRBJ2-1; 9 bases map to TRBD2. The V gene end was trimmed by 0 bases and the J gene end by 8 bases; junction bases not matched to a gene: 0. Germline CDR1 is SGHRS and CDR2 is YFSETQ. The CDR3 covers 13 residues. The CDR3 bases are TGCGCCAGCAGCTTGGAGCGGGGGGATGAGCAGTTCTTC. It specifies CASSLERGDEQFF.

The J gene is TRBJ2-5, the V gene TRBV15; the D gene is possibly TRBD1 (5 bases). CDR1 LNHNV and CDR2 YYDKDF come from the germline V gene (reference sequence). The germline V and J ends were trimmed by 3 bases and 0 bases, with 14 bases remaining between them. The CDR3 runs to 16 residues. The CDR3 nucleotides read TGTGCCACCAGCAGTTATAGGGGCGGCCACCAAGAGACCCAGTACTTC. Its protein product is CATSSYRGGHQETQYF.